This TCR beta chain was observed in a study of shared clonotypes between healthy human individuals. Study results and limitations: When compared with the clonotypes that were shared by all four sorted-subset donors, the non-shared clonotypes turned out to have lower generation probabilities.

Germline V lookup: CDR1 SGHRS, CDR2 YFSETQ. The CDR3 covers 14 residues. The ends were cut back, 0 bases at V and 4 bases at J, with 7 bases in the middle. Profiled with immunoSEQ multiplex PCR; TCRdb holds only in-frame clones, not every one. In the table there are 2.3 million or so clones, 93% of which are singletons. In regard to this clone: What it binds is unknown. Within the sample, other DNA sequences also encode this same CDR3.

The sequence derives from a man between 18 and 29 years old in good health. Some clones in this sample may be carry-over from other donors' samples. Material for sequencing was naive CD4+ T cells from PBMCs. Subset: CD45RA+ positively selected. The chain links TRBV5-1 to TRBJ1-4; D possibly corresponds to TRBD1 (5 bases). The CDR3 sequence: CASSLGGDNEKLFF. The CDR3 DNA reads as TGCGCCAGCAGCTTGGGAGGGGATAATGAAAAACTGTTTTTT.